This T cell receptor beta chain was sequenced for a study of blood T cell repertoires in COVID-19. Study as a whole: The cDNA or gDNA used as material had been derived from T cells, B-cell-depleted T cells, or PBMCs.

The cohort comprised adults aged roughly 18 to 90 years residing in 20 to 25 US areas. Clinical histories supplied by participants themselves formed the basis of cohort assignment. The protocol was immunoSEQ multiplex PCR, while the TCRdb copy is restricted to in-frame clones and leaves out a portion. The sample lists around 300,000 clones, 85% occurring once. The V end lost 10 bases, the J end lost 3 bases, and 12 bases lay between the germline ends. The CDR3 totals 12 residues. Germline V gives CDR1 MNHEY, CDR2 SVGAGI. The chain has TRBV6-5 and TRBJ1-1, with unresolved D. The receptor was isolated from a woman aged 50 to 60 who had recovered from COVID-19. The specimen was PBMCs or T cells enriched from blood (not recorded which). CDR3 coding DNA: TGTGCCACCGTACAGATTTACACTGAAGCTTTCTTT. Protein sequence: CATVQIYTEAFF.